The 14 T cell receptor beta chains reported below all come from one sample, sequenced in a study of metastatic and nonmetastatic thyroid tumors. TCRdb re-called the PCR reads through MiXCR. Of about 15,000 clones detected, approximately 23% appear once; the ten largest clones hold roughly 12%. There were no patients who had received any treatment before thyroid surgery. The material sequenced was tumor tissue. The source is a female donor with papillary thyroid cancer or a benign thyroid nodule (not recorded which). Some clones in this sample may be carry-over from other donors' samples.

The chain uses TRBV19 and TRBJ2-3; 12 positions agree with TRBD2. The CDR3 has 18 amino acids. V dropped 3 bases and J dropped 4; count of bases not matched to a gene: 11. CDR1 and CDR2 from the germline V gene are LNHDA and SQIVND (reference sequence). The CDR3: CASSMRPGLAGWADTQYF. CDR3 nucleotides: TGTGCCAGTAGTATGAGGCCCGGACTAGCGGGATGGGCAGATACGCAGTATTTT. Supplemented by reference TRBV19 and TRBJ2-3, the full variable domain reads DGGITQSPKYLFRKEGQNVTLSCEQNLNHDAMYWYRQDPGQGLRLIYYSQIVNDFQKGDIAEGYSVSREKKESFPLTVTSAQKNPTAFYLCASSMRPGLAGWADTQYFGPGTRLTVL.

V is TRBV12-3 or TRBV12-4 and J is TRBJ1-4; TRBD1 is a possible D gene (6 bases). V was cut by 2 bases and J by 7 bases, with 14 bases left in between. This CDR3 has 15 residues. DNA for the CDR3: TGTGCCAGCAGTTTATTTCAGGGGCCAGGTGAAAAACTGTTTTTT. Translating it yields CASSLFQGPGEKLFF.

Many counts were recorded for this clone. CDR3 sequence (DNA): TGTGCCAGCTCACCCTCATTTGGGTCCTCTGGAAACACCATATATTTT. This gives the protein CASSPSFGSSGNTIYF. The chain joins TRBV18 to TRBJ1-3; D is unclear. CDR1 and CDR2 from the germline V gene are KGHSH and LQKENI. The CDR3 is 16 residues long. The germline V and J ends were trimmed by 3 bases and 0 bases, with 12 bases remaining between them.

Here the CDR3 DNA reads TGTGCCAGCAGACTAGCGGGAAACACCGGGGAGCTGTTTTTT. This sequence encodes CASRLAGNTGELFF. The V and J genes are TRBV25-1 and TRBJ2-2; 10 bases align to TRBD2. The junction had 0 bases not matched to a gene; V was cut back by 6 bases and J by 2 bases. The germline V gene has CDR1 MGHDK and CDR2 SYGVNS. The CDR3 consists of 14 residues. Looking up the rest from reference TRBV25-1 and TRBJ2-2 gives the full variable domain: EADIYQTPRYLVIGTGKKITLECSQTMGHDKMYWYQQDPGMELHLIHYSYGVNSTEKGDLSSESTVSRIRTEHFPLTLESARPSHTSQYLCASRLAGNTGELFFGEGSRLTVL.

About this clone: This specimen includes other DNA sequences encoding the same CDR3. This chain connects TRBV2 to TRBJ2-3, with D perhaps TRBD1 (6 bases). With 2 bases removed from V and 2 bases from J, the gap between germline ends came to 11 bases. CDR3 length equals 15 residues. From germline, CDR1 is SNHLY and CDR2 FYNNEI. The CDR3 bases are TGTGCCAGCAGTGAAACAGGGTCCTCCACAGATACGCAGTATTTT. Protein: CASSETGSSTDTQYF. Complete variable domain (other parts from reference TRBV2 and TRBJ2-3): EPEVTQTPSHQVTQMGQEVILRCVPISNHLYFYWYRQILGQKVEFLVSFYNNEISEKSEIFDDQFSVERPDGSNFTLKIRSTKLEDSAMYFCASSETGSSTDTQYFGPGTRLTVL.

In its sample, this clone was seen many times. The chain employs TRBV29-1 and TRBJ2-2; D is ambiguous. Germline CDR1 and CDR2: SQVTM and ANQGSEA. The ends were cut back, 4 bases at V and 7 bases at J, with 4 bases in the middle. The CDR3 runs to 10 residues. The chain's CDR3 is CSVVHGELFF. The CDR3 coding sequence is TGCAGCGTTGTCCACGGGGAGCTGTTTTTT.

This clone came up many times. The V call is TRBV20-1, the J call TRBJ1-1; D remains unclear. V lost 6 bases, J lost 4 bases, and 12 bases lay in between. This CDR3 has 12 residues. CDR1 is DFQATT and CDR2 is SNEGSKA in the germline V gene (reference sequence). This CDR3 reads CSAIAAFTEAFF. In DNA form, the CDR3 reads TGCAGTGCAATTGCGGCTTTCACTGAAGCTTTCTTT.

This clone came up many times. The chain carries TRBV19 and TRBJ1-3; D is possibly TRBD1 (6 bases). Trimming took off 9 bases at V and 1 base at J, with 10 bases between the two ends. The germline CDR1 and CDR2 sequences are LNHDA and SQIVND (reference sequence). This CDR3 has 13 amino acids. The CDR3 sequence: CASFRGSGNTIYF. For the CDR3, the DNA is TGTGCCAGCTTCAGGGGATCTGGAAACACCATATATTTT.

This clone rates as medium-sized. This chain connects TRBV2 to TRBJ1-1; 10 nucleotides match TRBD1. Per germline, CDR1 SNHLY and CDR2 FYNNEI. This CDR3 is built from 14 residues. Trimming at V came to 1 base and at J to 4 bases, leaving 0 bases not matched to a gene. CDR3 protein: CASSEGTGGTEAFF. CDR3 DNA sequence: TGTGCCAGCAGTGAAGGGACAGGGGGCACTGAAGCTTTCTTT. Supplemented by reference TRBV2 and TRBJ1-1, the full variable domain reads EPEVTQTPSHQVTQMGQEVILRCVPISNHLYFYWYRQILGQKVEFLVSFYNNEISEKSEIFDDQFSVERPDGSNFTLKIRSTKLEDSAMYFCASSEGTGGTEAFFGQGTRLTVV.

This clone has a count of ten or more. The chain carries TRBV9 and TRBJ1-2; a weak D match, TRBD1 (5 bases). From germline, CDR1 is SGDLS and CDR2 YYNGEE. The CDR3 consists of 15 residues. V was clipped by 0 bases and J by 4 bases, with 13 bases between them. For the CDR3, the DNA is TGTGCCAGCAGCGTAGGGCGGGGCGGCCTCTATGGCTACACCTTC. Translating it yields CASSVGRGGLYGYTF.

The chain recombines TRBV7-9 with TRBJ1-1; TRBD1 might be the D (6 bases). The CDR3 loop spans 15 amino acids. From germline, CDR1 is SEHNR and CDR2 FQNEAQ (reference sequence). With 2 bases removed from V and 2 bases from J, the gap between germline ends came to 12 bases. The CDR3 DNA reads as TGTGCCAGCAGCTTACATACAGGGAGTAACACTGAAGCTTTCTTT. Its translation is CASSLHTGSNTEAFF.

This clone was detected ten times or more. The rearrangement uses TRBV5-1 and TRBJ2-5, with TRBD1 matching 7 bases. Germline loops: CDR1 SGHRS, CDR2 YFSETQ. This CDR3 region has 14 residues. With V trimmed by 0 bases and J by 4 bases, 3 bases remained unmatched. Here the CDR3 DNA reads TGCGCCAGCAGCTTGGAGGGGGCAGGAGAGACCCAGTACTTC. The encoded protein is CASSLEGAGETQYF.

By share, this clone counts as medium-sized (0.01 to 0.1%). The chain employs TRBV6-2 or TRBV6-3 and TRBJ2-3; D uncertain. CDR1 is MNHEY, CDR2 SVGEGT, per germline. V lost 6 bases to trimming and J lost 4 bases, with 11 bases between them. The CDR3 runs 13 residues. In DNA, the CDR3 is TGTGCCAGCAGCCAAAACCTTGCAGATACGCAGTATTTT. This encodes CASSQNLADTQYF.

This clone is judged medium-sized (0.01 to 0.1%). This sequence joins TRBV30 and TRBJ1-6; D might be TRBD1 (6 bases). CDR3 length: 14 amino acids. CDR1 and CDR2 (germline): GTSNPN, SVGIG (reference sequence). The V and J ends lost 4 bases and 8 bases respectively, with 15 bases between them. The CDR3 loop is CAWIRLEGDSPLHF. DNA for the CDR3: TGTGCCTGGATTCGCCTCGAGGGGGATTCACCCCTCCACTTT.